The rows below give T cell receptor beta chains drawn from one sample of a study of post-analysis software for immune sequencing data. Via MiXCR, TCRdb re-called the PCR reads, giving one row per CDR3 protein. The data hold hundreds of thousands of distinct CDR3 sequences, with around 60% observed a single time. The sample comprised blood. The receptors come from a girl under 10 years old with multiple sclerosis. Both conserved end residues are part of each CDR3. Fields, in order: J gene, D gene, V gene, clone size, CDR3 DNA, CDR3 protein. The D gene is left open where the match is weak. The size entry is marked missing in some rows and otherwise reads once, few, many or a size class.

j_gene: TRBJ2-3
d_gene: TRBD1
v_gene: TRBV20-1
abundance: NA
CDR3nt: TGCAGTGCTAATTCGGGACAGGAGCCAGATACGCAGTATTTT
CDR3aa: CSANSGQEPDTQYF

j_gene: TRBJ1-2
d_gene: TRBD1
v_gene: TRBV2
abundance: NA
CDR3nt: TGTGCCAGCAGCCCGACAGGGGCCTACTATGGCTACACCTTC
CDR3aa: CASSPTGAYYGYTF

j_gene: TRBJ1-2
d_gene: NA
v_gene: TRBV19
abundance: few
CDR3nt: TGTGCCAGTAGTATAGACGGCAGGGGCTATGGCTACACCTTC
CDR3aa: CASSIDGRGYGYTF

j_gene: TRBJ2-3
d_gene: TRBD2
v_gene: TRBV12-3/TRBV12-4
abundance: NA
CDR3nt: TGTGCCAGCACCCAGGCGGGAGGAGGAGCAGATACGCAGTATTTT
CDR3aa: CASTQAGGGADTQYF

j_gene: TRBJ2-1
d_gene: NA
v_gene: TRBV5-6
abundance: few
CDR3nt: TGTGCCAGCAGCTTCGGGCCCACATTAGAGCAGTTCTTC
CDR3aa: CASSFGPTLEQFF

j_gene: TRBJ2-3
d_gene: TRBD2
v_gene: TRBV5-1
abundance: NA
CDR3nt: TGCGCCAGCAGACGAGGAGCGGGGGACACAGATACGCAGTATTTT
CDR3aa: CASRRGAGDTDTQYF

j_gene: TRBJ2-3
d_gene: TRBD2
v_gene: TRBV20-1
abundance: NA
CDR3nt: TGCAGTGCTATGTCCAGCGGGAGGGGCACAGATACGCAGTATTTT
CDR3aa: CSAMSSGRGTDTQYF

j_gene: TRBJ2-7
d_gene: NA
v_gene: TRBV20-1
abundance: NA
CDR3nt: TGCAGTGCTCTCATCGGAGCCCCTAACTACGAGCAGTACTTC
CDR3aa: CSALIGAPNYEQYF

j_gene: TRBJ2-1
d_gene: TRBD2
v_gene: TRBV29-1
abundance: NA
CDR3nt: TGCGGCACCGGGACTACACACTACAATGAGCAGTTCTTC
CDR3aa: CGTGTTHYNEQFF

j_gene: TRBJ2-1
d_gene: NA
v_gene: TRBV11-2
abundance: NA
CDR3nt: TGTGCCAGCAGCTTTGGGGCCGATGAGCAGTTCTTC
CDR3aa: CASSFGADEQFF

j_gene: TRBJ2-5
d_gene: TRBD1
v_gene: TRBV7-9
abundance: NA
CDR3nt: TGTGCCAGCAGCCCGAGGGGGCTAGCAATGAGTCAAGAGACCCAGTACTTC
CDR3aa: CASSPRGLAMSQETQYF

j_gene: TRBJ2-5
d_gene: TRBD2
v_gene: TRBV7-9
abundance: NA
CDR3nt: TGTGCCAGCAGCCTCTCAAGCCTAGCGGGGGTTTCCCAAGAGACCCAGTACTTC
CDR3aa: CASSLSSLAGVSQETQYF

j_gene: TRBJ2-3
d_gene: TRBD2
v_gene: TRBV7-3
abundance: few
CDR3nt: TGTGCCAGCAGCCCTCGACTAGCGGGAGGGCCCGGGGGTTCAGATACGCAGTATTTT
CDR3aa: CASSPRLAGGPGGSDTQYF

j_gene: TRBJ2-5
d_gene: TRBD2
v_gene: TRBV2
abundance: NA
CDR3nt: TGTGCCAGCAGTGAGTTCGGCTGGTCTCTGGCGGGGGGCCTTCGGGAGACCCAGTACTTC
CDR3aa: CASSEFGWSLAGGLRETQYF

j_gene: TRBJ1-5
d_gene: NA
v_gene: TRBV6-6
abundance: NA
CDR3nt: TGTGCCAGCAGTCTCCTTGGGGCAAATCAGCCCCAGCATTTT
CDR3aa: CASSLLGANQPQHF

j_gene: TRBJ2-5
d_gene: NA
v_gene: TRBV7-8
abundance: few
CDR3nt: TGTGCCAGCAGCTTAGCTAGGGGGTTCAAGACCCAGTACTTC
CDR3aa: CASSLARGFKTQYF

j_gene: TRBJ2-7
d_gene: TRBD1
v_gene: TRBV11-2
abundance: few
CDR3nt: TGTGCCAGCAGCATCGGGACAGGGGGCTCCTACGAGCAGTACTTC
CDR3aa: CASSIGTGGSYEQYF

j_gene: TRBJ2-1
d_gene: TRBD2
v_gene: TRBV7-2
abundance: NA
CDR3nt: TGTGCCAGCAGCTATTTCCCGGGACTAGCGGGATATGAGCAGTTCTTC
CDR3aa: CASSYFPGLAGYEQFF

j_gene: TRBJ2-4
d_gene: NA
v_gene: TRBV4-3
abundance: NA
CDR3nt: TGCGCCAGCAGCTCCCGGACACAAAACATTCAGTACTTC
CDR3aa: CASSSRTQNIQYF

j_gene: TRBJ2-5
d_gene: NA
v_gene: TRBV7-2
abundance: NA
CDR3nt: TGTGTCAGCAGCCAACTACGCCAAGAGACCCAGTACTTC
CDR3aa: CVSSQLRQETQYF

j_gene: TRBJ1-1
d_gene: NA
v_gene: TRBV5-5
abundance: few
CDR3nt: TGTGCCAGCAGCAAGGGGACGGGCACTGAAGCTTTCTTT
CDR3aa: CASSKGTGTEAFF

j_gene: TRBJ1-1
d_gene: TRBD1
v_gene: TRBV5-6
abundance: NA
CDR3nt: TGTGCCAGCAGCTTGGGGGCAGGGGGTGGTAACACTGAAGCTTTCTTT
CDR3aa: CASSLGAGGGNTEAFF

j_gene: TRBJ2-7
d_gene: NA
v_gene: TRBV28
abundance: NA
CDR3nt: TGTGCCAGCAGTTTGCCCCTCGACGGGCGAGAGACCTACGAGCAGTACTTC
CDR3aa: CASSLPLDGRETYEQYF

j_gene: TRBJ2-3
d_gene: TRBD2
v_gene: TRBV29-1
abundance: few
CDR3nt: TGCAGCGTCGGTCGCTTAGCGGGGATTCGCTATTTCACAGATACGCAGTATTTT
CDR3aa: CSVGRLAGIRYFTDTQYF

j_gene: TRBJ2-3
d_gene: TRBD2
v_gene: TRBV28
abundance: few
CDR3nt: TGTGCCAGCAGGGGGACTAGCGGGGGAACAGATACGCAGTATTTT
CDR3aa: CASRGTSGGTDTQYF

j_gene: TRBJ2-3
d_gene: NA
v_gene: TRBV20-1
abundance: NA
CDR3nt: TGCAGTGCTAGAGATTCGGGGGGCACAGATACGCAGTATTTT
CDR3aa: CSARDSGGTDTQYF

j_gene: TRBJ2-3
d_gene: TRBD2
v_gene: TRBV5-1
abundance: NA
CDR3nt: TGCGCCAGCAGCGCGGGACTAGCGGACCGACGCACAGATACGCAGTATTTT
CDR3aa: CASSAGLADRRTDTQYF

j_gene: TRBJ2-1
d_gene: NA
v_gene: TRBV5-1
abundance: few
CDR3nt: TGCGCCAGCAGCTTGGCATACTCGACTGATTCAAGCTCCTACAATGAGCAGTTCTTC
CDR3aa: CASSLAYSTDSSSYNEQFF

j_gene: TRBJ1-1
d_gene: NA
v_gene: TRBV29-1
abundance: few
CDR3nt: TGCAGCGGGACCTCCGGTCTGAACACTGAAGCTTTCTTT
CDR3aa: CSGTSGLNTEAFF

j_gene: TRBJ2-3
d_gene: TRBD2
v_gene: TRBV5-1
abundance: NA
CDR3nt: TGCGCCAGCAGCCTTGCGGCGGGAGGGCGGACAGATACGCAGTATTTT
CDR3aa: CASSLAAGGRTDTQYF

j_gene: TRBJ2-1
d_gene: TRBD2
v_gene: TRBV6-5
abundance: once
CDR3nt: TGTGCCAGCAGCCACCATACTAGCGGCCTTTACAATGAGCAGTTCTTC
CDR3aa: CASSHHTSGLYNEQFF

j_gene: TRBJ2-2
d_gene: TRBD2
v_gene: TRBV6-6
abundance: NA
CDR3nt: TGTGCCAGCAGTTACTCGACCCTAGCGGGGTGGGAGCTGTTTTTT
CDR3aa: CASSYSTLAGWELFF

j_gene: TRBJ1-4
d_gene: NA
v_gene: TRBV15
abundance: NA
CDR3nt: TGTGCCACCAGCGCCTACAGAGCAACTAATGAAAAACTGTTTTTT
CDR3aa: CATSAYRATNEKLFF

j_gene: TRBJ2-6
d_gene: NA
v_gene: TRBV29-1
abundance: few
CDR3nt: TGCAGCGTTGATGTTGGTCGCTCTGGGGCCAACGTCCTGACTTTC
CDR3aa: CSVDVGRSGANVLTF

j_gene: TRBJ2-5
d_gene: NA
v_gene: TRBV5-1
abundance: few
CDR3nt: TGCGCCAGCACCGGATCGGCGGGAGAGACCCAGTACTTC
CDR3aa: CASTGSAGETQYF

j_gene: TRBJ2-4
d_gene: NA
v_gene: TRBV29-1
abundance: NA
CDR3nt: TGCAGCGTTGAAGACACCCAGGGGGGGAAAAACATTCAGTACTTC
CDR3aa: CSVEDTQGGKNIQYF

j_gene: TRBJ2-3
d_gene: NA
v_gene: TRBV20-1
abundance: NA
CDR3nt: TGCAGTGCTAGATGGGGGGTTATAGATACGCAGTATTTT
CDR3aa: CSARWGVIDTQYF

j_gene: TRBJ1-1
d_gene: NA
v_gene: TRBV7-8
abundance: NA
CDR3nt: TGTGCCATTAGTAAGAAGGGTAGCACTGAAGCTTTCTTT
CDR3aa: CAISKKGSTEAFF

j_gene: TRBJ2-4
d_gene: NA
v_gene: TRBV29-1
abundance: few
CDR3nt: TGCAGCGTGGCCGGGACAGCCAAAAACATTCAGTACTTC
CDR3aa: CSVAGTAKNIQYF

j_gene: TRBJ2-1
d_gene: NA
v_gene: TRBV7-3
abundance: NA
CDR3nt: TGTGCCAGCAGCTGGTACCGGGACTCCAATGAGCAGTTCTTC
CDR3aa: CASSWYRDSNEQFF

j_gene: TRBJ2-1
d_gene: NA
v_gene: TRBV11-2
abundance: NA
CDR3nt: TGTGCCAGCAGCTTCGGCAACGGACCCGAGCAGTTCTTC
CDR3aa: CASSFGNGPEQFF

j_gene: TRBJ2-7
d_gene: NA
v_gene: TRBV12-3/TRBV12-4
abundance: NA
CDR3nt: TGTGCCAGCAGTTCCGGGATCTCCTACGAGCAGTACTTC
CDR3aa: CASSSGISYEQYF

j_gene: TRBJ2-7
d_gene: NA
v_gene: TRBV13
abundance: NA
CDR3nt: TGTGCCAGCAGCATGGGTGCCGGGACATTGTCCTACGAGCAGTACTTC
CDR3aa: CASSMGAGTLSYEQYF

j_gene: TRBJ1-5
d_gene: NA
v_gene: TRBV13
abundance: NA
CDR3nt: TGTGCCAGCAGCTTTGGGGGCAGGGGTTACCAGCCCCAGCATTTT
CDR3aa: CASSFGGRGYQPQHF

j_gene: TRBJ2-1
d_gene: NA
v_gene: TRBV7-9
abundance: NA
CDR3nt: TGTGCCAGCAAGGCCCCTAATGAGCAGTTCTTC
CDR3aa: CASKAPNEQFF

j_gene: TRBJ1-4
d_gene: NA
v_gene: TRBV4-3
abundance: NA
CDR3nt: TGCGCCAGCAGCCAAGAACTGGGGGAGTTTGAAAAACTGTTTTTT
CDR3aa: CASSQELGEFEKLFF

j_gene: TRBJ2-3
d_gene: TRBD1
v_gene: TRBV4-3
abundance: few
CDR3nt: TGCGCCAGCAGCCAAATAGGACAGGGGGCGGCAGATACGCAGTATTTT
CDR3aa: CASSQIGQGAADTQYF

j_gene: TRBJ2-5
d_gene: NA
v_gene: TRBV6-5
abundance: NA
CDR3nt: TGTGCCAACAGTTACCAGGGTTTAGGGACCCAGTACTTC
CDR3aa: CANSYQGLGTQYF

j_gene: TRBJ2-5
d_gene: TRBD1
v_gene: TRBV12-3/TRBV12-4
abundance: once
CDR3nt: TGTGCCGGCAGTGCGGGACAGGGACACCAAGAGACCCAGTACTTC
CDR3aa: CAGSAGQGHQETQYF

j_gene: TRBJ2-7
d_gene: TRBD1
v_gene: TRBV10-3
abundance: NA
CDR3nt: TGTGCCATCAGTGACGGGACAGGGGTTTCCGAGCAGTACTTC
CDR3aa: CAISDGTGVSEQYF

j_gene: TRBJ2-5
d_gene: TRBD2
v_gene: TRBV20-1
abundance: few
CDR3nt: TGCAGTGCTAGGCTAGCGGGAGCAAGTGAGCAGTACTTC
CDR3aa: CSARLAGASEQYF

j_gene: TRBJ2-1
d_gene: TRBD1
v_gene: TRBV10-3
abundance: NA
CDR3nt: TGTGCCATCACTCCAGCCTCCGGGACAGGTCGAACCTACAATGAGCAGTTCTTC
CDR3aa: CAITPASGTGRTYNEQFF

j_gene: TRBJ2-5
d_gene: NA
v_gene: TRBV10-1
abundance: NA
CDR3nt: TGCGCCAGCAGTGAGTCGGGTACGGAGACCCAGTACTTC
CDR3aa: CASSESGTETQYF

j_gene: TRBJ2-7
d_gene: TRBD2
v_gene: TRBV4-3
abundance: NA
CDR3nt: TGTGCCAGCAGCCAAGACAGCGGGGGGTCCTACGAGCAGTACTTC
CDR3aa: CASSQDSGGSYEQYF